This T cell receptor (beta chain) was retrieved from a study of response to subunit inactivated influenza vaccine. MiXCR, run by TCRdb on the RT-PCR reads, gives a single entry per CDR3 protein. The sample carries about 570,000 distinct CDR3 sequences, approximately 10% recorded once. The CDR3 covers 13 residues. The germline V gene encodes CDR1 LGHDT and CDR2 YNNKEL (reference sequence). The germline V and J ends were trimmed by 4 bases and 4 bases, with 8 bases remaining between them. A further study also used this sample, focusing on T cells expressing NK-cell markers. That paper notes: cDNA encoding TCR beta was synthesized via 5'RACE template switching incorporating UMIs. Most of the eight sequenced donors were classified as HCMV-seropositive, and one was classified as seronegative. Leadership of the CD3+CD56-NKG2C+ fraction also belonged to these clonotypes in a handful of donors.

This chain joins TRBV3-1 and TRBJ1-5; maybe TRBD1 (5 bases). This receptor was obtained from a man in his forties or fifties who received an inactivated influenza vaccine. Source: PBMCs from blood, taken on the day of vaccination. CDR3 residues: CASSRQINQPQHF. The CDR3 nucleotides are TGTGCCAGCAGCCGACAGATAAATCAGCCCCAGCATTTT.